The 19 T cell receptor beta chains given below trace back to one sample, sequenced in a study of control samples from healthy donors and cancer patients. The protocol was immunoSEQ multiplex PCR, while the TCRdb copy is restricted to in-frame clones and leaves out a portion. The data contain about 51,000 clones, 85% to 90% of them seen just once; the ten biggest clones take up approximately 40%. The sequencing input was PBMCs. The receptors originated from a man aged 45 to 65 with head and neck cancer.

The CDR3, as DNA: TGTGCCAGCAGTTCCCCATCTTTGACTAGCGTAACCTCCTACAATGAGCAGTTCTTC. Amino acid sequence: CASSSPSLTSVTSYNEQFF. J is TRBJ2-1 and V is TRBV28; 8 bases line up with TRBD2. Losses at the gene ends were 4 bases for V and 0 bases for J; bases not matched to a gene: 14. Germline lookup yields CDR1 MDHEN and CDR2 SYDVKM. The CDR3 spans 19 residues.

The rearrangement uses TRBV11-3 and TRBJ2-2, with D perhaps TRBD1 (6 bases). The germline V gene encodes CDR1 SGHNT and CDR2 YENEEA. The CDR3 is 18 residues long. Deletions cut 1 base from V and 3 bases from J, with 18 bases between. The CDR3 loop is CASSLAGWGRRDTGELFF. The CDR3 bases are TGTGCCAGCAGCTTAGCAGGGTGGGGGCGACGTGACACCGGGGAGCTGTTTTTT.

This chain joins TRBV7-8 and TRBJ2-5, with TRBD1 matching over 10 bases. CDR1 is SGHVS, CDR2 FQNEAQ, per germline. The CDR3 has 16 amino acids. With 3 bases clipped from V and 5 bases from J, the junction kept 9 bases outside the gene matches. In DNA form, the CDR3 reads TGTGCCAGCAGCTTGTCCGGGACAGGGGTACGGGAGACCCAGTACTTC. The encoded protein is CASSLSGTGVRETQYF.

The chain couples TRBV3-1 (or the pseudogene TRBV3-2) to TRBJ2-5; D not certain. CDR1 is LGHDT, CDR2 YNNKEL, per germline (reference sequence). The CDR3 runs to 13 residues. V lost 1 base and J lost 1, with 4 bases in between. The DNA of the CDR3 is TGTGCCAGCAGCCAAGTAGGCCAAGAGACCCAGTACTTC. Amino acid sequence: CASSQVGQETQYF.

The genes are TRBV3-1 (or the pseudogene TRBV3-2) and TRBJ2-5; 8 nucleotides agree with TRBD2. The CDR3 is 13 amino acids. Germline lookup yields CDR1 LGHDT and CDR2 YNNKEL (reference sequence). Trimming removed 5 bases from V and 5 bases from J; junction bases left unmatched: 4. The CDR3: CASSSRGRETQYF. CDR3 DNA sequence: TGTGCCAGCAGCTCCCGCGGGAGGGAGACCCAGTACTTC.

CDR3 residues: CASSSNYEQYF. CDR3 DNA: TGTGCCAGCAGTTCCAACTACGAGCAGTACTTC. J is TRBJ2-7 and V is TRBV27; no reliable D call. The CDR3 sequence is 11 residues long. Trimming shortened V by 4 bases and J by 3 bases, and 4 bases separated the two germline ends. The germline CDR1 and CDR2 sequences are MNHEY and SMNVEV (reference sequence).

The V and J genes are TRBV5-1 and TRBJ1-1; TRBD1 is a possible D gene (6 bases). This CDR3 is built from 17 residues. CDR1 is SGHRS, CDR2 YFSETQ, per germline. The V end lost 0 bases, the J end lost 0 bases, and 15 bases lay between the germline ends. The CDR3 spells CASSLGAGGLMNTEAFF. DNA of the CDR3: TGCGCCAGCAGCTTGGGGGCTGGGGGGCTGATGAACACTGAAGCTTTCTTT.

The chain has TRBV7-2 and TRBJ1-1; 8 nucleotides agree with TRBD1. The CDR3 extends over 14 amino acids. Germline V CDR1 and CDR2: SGHTA, FQGNSA. V lost 5 bases and J lost 6; bases outside the gene matches: 8. This chain's CDR3 is CASSMGQVGSEAFF. As DNA, the CDR3 is TGTGCCAGCAGCATGGGACAGGTGGGGTCTGAAGCTTTCTTT.

The chain carries TRBV5-8 and TRBJ2-1; 11 bases are shared with TRBD2. The junction had 6 bases not matched to a gene; V was cut back by 1 base and J by 9 bases. The CDR3 contains 15 residues. Germline V gene lookup returns CDR1 SGHTS and CDR2 YDEGEE. CDR3 nucleotide sequence: TGTGCCAGCAGCTTGTGGCTAGCGGGAGGTGCTGAGCAGTTCTTC. As protein: CASSLWLAGGAEQFF.

The J gene is TRBJ2-2, the V gene TRBV7-2; possible D gene TRBD1, 6 bases. Germline V lookup: CDR1 SGHTA, CDR2 FQGNSA. Trimming pared 5 bases from V and 2 bases from J, leaving 15 bases between. This CDR3 has 16 amino acids. In DNA, the CDR3 is TGTGCCAGCAGCCAAAGGACAGCTACTAACACCGGGGAGCTGTTTTTT. This sequence encodes CASSQRTATNTGELFF.

CDR3 amino acids: CASSLVGQVDTEAFF. DNA of the CDR3: TGTGCCAGCAGCTTAGTGGGGCAGGTAGACACTGAAGCTTTCTTT. The chain joins TRBV7-9 to TRBJ1-1; D may be TRBD1 (5 bases). Germline V gene data show CDR1 as SEHNR and CDR2 as FQNEAQ (reference sequence). Deletions cut 1 base from V and 3 bases from J, with 12 bases between. The CDR3 totals 15 residues. The entire variable domain, with the rest obtained from reference TRBV7-9 and TRBJ1-1, is as follows: DTGVSQNPRHKITKRGQNVTFRCDPISEHNRLYWYRQTLGQGPEFLTYFQNEAQLEKSRLLSDRFSAERPKGSFSTLEIQRTEQGDSAMYLCASSLVGQVDTEAFFGQGTRLTVV.

The chain joins TRBV5-6 to TRBJ2-7; D uncertain. The germline V gene has CDR1 SGHDT and CDR2 YYEEEE. Trimming pared 3 bases from V and 6 bases from J, leaving 7 bases between. This CDR3 has 11 residues. As DNA, the CDR3 is TGTGCCAGCAGCTCCCGCGGCGAGCAGTACTTC. As protein: CASSSRGEQYF.

This clone was detected a few times. The chain carries TRBV23-1 and TRBJ2-3; D call uncertain. Being an ORF, TRBV23-1 has a function that is uncertain. V was clipped by 6 bases and J by 5 bases, with 6 bases between them. The CDR3 contains 11 residues. The CDR3 DNA follows: TGCGCCAGCAGGGTCGGAGATACGCAGTATTTT. This codes for CASRVGDTQYF.

This sequence joins TRBV29-1 and TRBJ2-7; weak D call: TRBD1 (5 bases). The germline CDR1 and CDR2 sequences are SQVTM and ANQGSEA. V was cut by 5 bases and J by 6 bases, with 17 bases left in between. The CDR3 runs 13 residues. The chain's CDR3 is CSVTRSGLGEQYF. The CDR3 DNA follows: TGCAGCGTTACGCGGTCAGGGTTAGGCGAGCAGTACTTC.

CDR3 amino acids: CASNQLDTFYGYTF. The CDR3 nucleotides are TGTGCCAGCAACCAACTGGACACTTTCTATGGCTACACCTTC. The rearrangement links TRBV5-8 to TRBJ1-2, with D possibly TRBD1 on 5 matching bases. CDR3 length: 14 residues. Germline values: CDR1 SGHTS, CDR2 YDEGEE. The V end was cut by 6 bases, the J end by 4 bases, with 16 bases between.

The chain couples TRBV19 to TRBJ2-7; weak D call: TRBD1 (6 bases). The V and J ends lost 6 bases and 7 bases respectively, with 19 bases between them. The CDR3 is made up of 14 amino acids. CDR1 and CDR2 from the germline V gene are LNHDA and SQIVND (reference sequence). The CDR3 spells CASRQTDRPTEQYF. CDR3 nucleotides: TGTGCCAGTAGACAAACCGACAGGCCTACGGAGCAGTACTTC.

The rearrangement links TRBV27 to TRBJ2-7; a possible D gene is TRBD1 (5 bases). V was trimmed by 6 bases and J by 3 bases, leaving 15 bases between them. Germline V lookup: CDR1 MNHEY, CDR2 SMNVEV (reference sequence). The CDR3 length is 14 residues. CDR3 in DNA: TGTGCCAGCAGCCTATGGGGCAGACACTACGAGCAGTACTTC. Translation: CASSLWGRHYEQYF.

The chain joins TRBV24-1 to TRBJ2-7; 11 bases map to TRBD1. Germline trimming cut 9 bases from V and 5 bases from J; bases unmatched to any gene: 5. Germline V gives CDR1 KGHDR, CDR2 SFDVKD. This CDR3 comprises 13 residues. For the CDR3, the DNA is TGTGCCACCGAGGGACAGGGGGACCACGAGCAGTACTTC. This translates into CATEGQGDHEQYF.

The rearrangement joins TRBV7-2 to TRBJ2-1; D is undetermined. This CDR3 has 11 amino acids. Trimming shortened V by 3 bases and J by 8 bases, and 5 bases separated the two germline ends. The germline gives CDR1 SGHTA, CDR2 FQGNSA. CDR3 DNA: TGTGCCAGCAGCTTTTCCTATGAGCAGTTCTTC. Its protein is CASSFSYEQFF.